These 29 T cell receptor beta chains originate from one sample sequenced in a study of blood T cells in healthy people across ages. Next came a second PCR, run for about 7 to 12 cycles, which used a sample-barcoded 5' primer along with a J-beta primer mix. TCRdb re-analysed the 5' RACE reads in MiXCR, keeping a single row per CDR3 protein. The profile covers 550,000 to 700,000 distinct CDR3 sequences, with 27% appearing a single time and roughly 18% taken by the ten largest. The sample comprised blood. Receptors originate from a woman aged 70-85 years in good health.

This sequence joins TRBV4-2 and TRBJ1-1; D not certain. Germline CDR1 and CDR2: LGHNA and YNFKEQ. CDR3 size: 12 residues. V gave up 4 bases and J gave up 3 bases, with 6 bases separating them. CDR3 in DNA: TGTGCCAGCAGCCCTCCGTACACTGAAGCTTTCTTT. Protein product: CASSPPYTEAFF.

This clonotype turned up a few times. The CDR3 bases are TGTGCCAGCAGCCCGGCGGGGTGGCGGGGATATGAGCAGTTCTTC. Amino acid sequence: CASSPAGWRGYEQFF. The rearrangement uses TRBV7-2 and TRBJ2-1; tentatively, D is TRBD2 (6 bases). V lost 5 bases and J lost 8, with 19 bases in between. The CDR3 sequence is 15 residues long. The germline V gene has CDR1 SGHTA and CDR2 FQGNSA.

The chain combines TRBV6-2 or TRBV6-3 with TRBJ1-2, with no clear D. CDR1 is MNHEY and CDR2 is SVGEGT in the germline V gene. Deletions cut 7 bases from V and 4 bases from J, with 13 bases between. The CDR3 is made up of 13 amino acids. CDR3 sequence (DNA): TGTGCCAGCAAAAGGACCGGCAGCTATGGCTACACCTTC. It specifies CASKRTGSYGYTF.

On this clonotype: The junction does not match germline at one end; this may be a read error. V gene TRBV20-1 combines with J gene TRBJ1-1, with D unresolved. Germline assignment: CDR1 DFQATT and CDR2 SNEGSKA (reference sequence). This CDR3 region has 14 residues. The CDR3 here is CSARVGGVNTEAFF. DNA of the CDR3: TGCAGTGCCAGAGTAGGCGGAGTGAACACTGAAGCTTTCTTT.

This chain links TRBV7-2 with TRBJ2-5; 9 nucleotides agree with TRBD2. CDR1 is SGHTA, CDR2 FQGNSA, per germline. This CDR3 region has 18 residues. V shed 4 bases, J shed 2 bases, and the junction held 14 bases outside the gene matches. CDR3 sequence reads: CASSSALLSGGAQETQYF. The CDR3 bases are TGTGCCAGCAGCTCTGCCCTCCTTAGCGGGGGAGCTCAAGAGACCCAGTACTTC.

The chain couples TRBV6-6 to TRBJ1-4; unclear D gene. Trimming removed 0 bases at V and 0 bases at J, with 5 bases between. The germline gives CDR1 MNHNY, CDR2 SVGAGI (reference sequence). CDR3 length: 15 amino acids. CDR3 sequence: CASSYSSATNEKLFF. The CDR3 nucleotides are TGTGCCAGCAGTTACTCGTCCGCAACTAATGAAAAACTGTTTTTT.

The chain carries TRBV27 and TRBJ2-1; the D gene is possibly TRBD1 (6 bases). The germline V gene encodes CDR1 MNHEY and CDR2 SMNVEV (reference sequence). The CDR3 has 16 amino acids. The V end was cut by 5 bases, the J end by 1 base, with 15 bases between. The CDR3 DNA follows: TGTGCCAGCAGTCCCACTCAGGGACAATCCTACAATGAGCAGTTCTTC. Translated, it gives CASSPTQGQSYNEQFF.

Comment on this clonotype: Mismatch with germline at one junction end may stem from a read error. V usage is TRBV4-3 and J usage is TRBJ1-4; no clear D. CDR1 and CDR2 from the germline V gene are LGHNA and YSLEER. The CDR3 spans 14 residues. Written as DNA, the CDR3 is TGCGCCAGCACCCCTAGTGCAACTAATGAAAAACTGTCTTTT. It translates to CASTPSATNEKLSF.

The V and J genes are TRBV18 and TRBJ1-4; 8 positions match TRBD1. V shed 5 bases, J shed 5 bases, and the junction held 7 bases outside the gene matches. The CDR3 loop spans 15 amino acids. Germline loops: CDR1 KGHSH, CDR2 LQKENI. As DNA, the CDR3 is TGTGCCAGCTCATTCCCCGGGACAGGCAATGAAAAACTGTTTTTT. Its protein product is CASSFPGTGNEKLFF.

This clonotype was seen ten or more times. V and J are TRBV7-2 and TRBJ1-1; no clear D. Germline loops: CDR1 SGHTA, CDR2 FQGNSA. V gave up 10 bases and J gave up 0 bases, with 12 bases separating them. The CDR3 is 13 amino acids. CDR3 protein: CATGANMNTEAFF. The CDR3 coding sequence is TGTGCCACGGGCGCCAACATGAACACTGAAGCTTTCTTT.

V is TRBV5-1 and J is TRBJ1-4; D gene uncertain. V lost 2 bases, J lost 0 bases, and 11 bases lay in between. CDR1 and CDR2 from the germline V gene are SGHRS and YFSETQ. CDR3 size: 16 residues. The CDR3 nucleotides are TGCGCCAGCAGCTTAGGACCTGTTGCAACTAATGAAAAACTGTTTTTT. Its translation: CASSLGPVATNEKLFF. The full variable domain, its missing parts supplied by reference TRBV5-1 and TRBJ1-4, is KAGVTQTPRYLIKTRGQQVTLSCSPISGHRSVSWYQQTPGQGLQFLFEYFSETQRNKGNFPGRFSGRQFSNSRSEMNVSTLELGDSALYLCASSLGPVATNEKLFFGSGTQLSVL.

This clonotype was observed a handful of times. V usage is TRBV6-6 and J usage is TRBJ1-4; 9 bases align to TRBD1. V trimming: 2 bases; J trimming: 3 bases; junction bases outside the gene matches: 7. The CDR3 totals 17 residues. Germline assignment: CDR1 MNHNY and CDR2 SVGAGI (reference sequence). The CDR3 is CASSYPGQGRSNEKLFF. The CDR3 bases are TGTGCCAGCAGTTACCCGGGACAGGGTCGGTCTAATGAAAAACTGTTTTTT.

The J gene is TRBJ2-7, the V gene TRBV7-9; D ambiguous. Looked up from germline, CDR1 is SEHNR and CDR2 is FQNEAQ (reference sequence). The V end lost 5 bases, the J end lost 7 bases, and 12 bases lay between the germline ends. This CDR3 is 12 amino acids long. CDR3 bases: TGTGCCAGCAGCCGGTCGGTTGTTGAGCAGTACTTC. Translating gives CASSRSVVEQYF.

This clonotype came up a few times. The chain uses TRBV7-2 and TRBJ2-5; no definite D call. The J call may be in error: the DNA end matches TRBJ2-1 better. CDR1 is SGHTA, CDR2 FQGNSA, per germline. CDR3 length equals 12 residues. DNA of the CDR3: TGTGCCAGCAGCTTAGGGACCAGGGAGCAGTTCTTC. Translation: CASSLGTREQFF.

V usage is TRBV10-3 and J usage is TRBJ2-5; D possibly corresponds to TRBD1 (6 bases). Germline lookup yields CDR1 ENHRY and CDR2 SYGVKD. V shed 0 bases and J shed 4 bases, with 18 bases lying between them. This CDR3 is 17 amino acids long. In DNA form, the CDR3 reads TGTGCCATCAGTGAGTCGAGTGTAGGGCAGGGGAGAGAGACCCAGTACTTC. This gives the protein CAISESSVGQGRETQYF.

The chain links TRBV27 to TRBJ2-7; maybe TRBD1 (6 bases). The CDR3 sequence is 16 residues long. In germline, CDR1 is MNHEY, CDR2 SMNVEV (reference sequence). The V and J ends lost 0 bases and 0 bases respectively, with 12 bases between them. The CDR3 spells CASSLSGTSSSYEQYF. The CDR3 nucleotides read TGTGCCAGCAGTTTATCCGGGACATCGAGCTCCTACGAGCAGTACTTC.

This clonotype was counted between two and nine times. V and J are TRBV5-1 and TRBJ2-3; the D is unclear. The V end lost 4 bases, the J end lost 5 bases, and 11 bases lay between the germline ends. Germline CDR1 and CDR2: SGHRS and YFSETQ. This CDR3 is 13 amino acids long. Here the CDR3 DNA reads TGCGCCAGCAGCCCGAGATCTATAGATACGCAGTATTTT. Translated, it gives CASSPRSIDTQYF. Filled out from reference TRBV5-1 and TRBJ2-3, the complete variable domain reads KAGVTQTPRYLIKTRGQQVTLSCSPISGHRSVSWYQQTPGQGLQFLFEYFSETQRNKGNFPGRFSGRQFSNSRSEMNVSTLELGDSALYLCASSPRSIDTQYFGPGTRLTVL.

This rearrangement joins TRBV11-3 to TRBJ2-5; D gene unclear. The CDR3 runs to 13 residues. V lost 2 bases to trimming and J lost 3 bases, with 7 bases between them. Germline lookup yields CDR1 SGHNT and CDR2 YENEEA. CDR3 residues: CASSLRSEETQYF. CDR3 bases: TGTGCCAGCAGCTTAAGGTCGGAAGAGACCCAGTACTTC.

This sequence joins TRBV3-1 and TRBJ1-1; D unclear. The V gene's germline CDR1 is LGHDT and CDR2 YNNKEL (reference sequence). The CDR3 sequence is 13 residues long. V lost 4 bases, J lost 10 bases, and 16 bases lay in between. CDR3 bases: TGTGCCAGCAGCCTCGGTGATCCTAAGCGAGCTTTCTTT. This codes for CASSLGDPKRAFF.

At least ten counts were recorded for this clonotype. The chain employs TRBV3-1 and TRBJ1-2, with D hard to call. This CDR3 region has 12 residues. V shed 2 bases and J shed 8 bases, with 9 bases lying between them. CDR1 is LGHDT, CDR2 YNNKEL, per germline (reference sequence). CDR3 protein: CASSQSVGGYTF. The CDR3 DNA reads TGTGCCAGCAGCCAATCTGTTGGAGGCTACACCTTC.

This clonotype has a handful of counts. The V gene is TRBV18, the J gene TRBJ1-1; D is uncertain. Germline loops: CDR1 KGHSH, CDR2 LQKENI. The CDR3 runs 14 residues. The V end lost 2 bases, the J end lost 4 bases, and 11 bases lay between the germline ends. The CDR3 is CASSPAGRPTEAFF. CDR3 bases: TGTGCCAGCTCACCAGCGGGGAGACCCACTGAAGCTTTCTTT.

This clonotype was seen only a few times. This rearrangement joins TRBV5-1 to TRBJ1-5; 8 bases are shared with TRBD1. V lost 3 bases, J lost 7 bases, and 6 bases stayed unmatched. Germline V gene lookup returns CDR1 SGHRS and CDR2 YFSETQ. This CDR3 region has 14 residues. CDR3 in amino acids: CASSYGAGGQPQHF. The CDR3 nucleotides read TGCGCCAGCAGCTACGGGGCAGGGGGCCAGCCCCAGCATTTT.

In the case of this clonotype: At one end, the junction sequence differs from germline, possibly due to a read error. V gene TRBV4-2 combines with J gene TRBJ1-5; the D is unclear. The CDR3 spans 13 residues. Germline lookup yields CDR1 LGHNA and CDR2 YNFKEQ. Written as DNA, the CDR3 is TGTGCCAGCAGCCAACAAGCGAATCGGCCCCAGCATTTT. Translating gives CASSQQANRPQHF.

The CDR3 DNA sequence: TGTGCCACCAGGCGGGCTAGCAATCAGCCCCAGCATTTT. As protein: CATRRASNQPQHF. The chain combines TRBV15 with TRBJ1-5; D unresolved. The CDR3 extends over 13 amino acids. V lost 6 bases and J lost 0, with 6 bases in between. From germline, CDR1 is LNHNV and CDR2 YYDKDF (reference sequence).

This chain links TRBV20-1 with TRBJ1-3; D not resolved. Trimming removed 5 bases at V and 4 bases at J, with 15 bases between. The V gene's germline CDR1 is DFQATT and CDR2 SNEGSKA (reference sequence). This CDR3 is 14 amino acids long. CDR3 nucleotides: TGCAGTGCTGCCCGACCCCTCGAAGGAAACACCATATATTTT. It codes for CSAARPLEGNTIYF.

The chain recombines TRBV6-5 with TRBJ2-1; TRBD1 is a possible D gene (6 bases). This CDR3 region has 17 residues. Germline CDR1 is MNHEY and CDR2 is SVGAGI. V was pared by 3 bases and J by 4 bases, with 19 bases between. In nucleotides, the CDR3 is TGTGCCAGCAGTTATTCCCGGGACACAAGGAGTTACAATGAGCAGTTCTTC. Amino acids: CASSYSRDTRSYNEQFF.

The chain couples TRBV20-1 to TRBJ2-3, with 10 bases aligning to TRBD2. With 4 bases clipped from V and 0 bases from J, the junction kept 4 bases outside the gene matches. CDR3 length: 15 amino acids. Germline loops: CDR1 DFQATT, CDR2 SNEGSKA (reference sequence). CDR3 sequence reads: CSAIGLAESTDTQYF. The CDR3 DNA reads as TGCAGTGCTATAGGACTAGCGGAAAGCACAGATACGCAGTATTTT.

Written as DNA, the CDR3 is TGTGCCAGCAGCTTTACTAGCGGGGGGGGAGAAGAGACCCAGTACTTC. Translation gives CASSFTSGGGEETQYF. V gene TRBV7-2 combines with J gene TRBJ2-5; 13 nucleotides match TRBD2. Trimming at V came to 3 bases and at J to 3 bases, leaving 4 bases not matched to a gene. Germline loops: CDR1 SGHTA, CDR2 FQGNSA. The CDR3 loop spans 16 amino acids.

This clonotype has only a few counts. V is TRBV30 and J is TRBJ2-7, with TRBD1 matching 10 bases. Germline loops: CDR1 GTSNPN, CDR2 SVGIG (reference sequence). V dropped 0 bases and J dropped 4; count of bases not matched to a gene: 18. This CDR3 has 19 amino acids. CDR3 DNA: TGTGCCTGGAGTGTACGGGAGACAGGGGGCGCGTTATCGACGTACGAGCAGTACTTC. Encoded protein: CAWSVRETGGALSTYEQYF.